These 10 T cell receptor beta chains share one sample of origin, sequenced in a study of blood T cells in healthy people across ages. Using a J-beta primer mix together with a sample-barcoded 5' primer, a second PCR was run for roughly 7 to 12 cycles. TCRdb analysed the 5' RACE reads with MiXCR anew, one entry per CDR3 protein. The table includes 800,000 or so distinct CDR3 sequences, approximately 25% detected once. This same sample was also part of a study on T cells of mothers and their children.

Material: blood. The receptors shown here come from a boy aged 10-17 years in good health.

This chain joins TRBV9 and TRBJ2-1; tentatively, D is TRBD1 or TRBD2 (5 bases each). V was trimmed by 0 bases and J by 3 bases, leaving 16 bases between them. Germline values: CDR1 SGDLS, CDR2 YYNGEE. The CDR3 is 17 amino acids. CDR3 sequence: CASSVVFGTEGYNEQFF. In nucleotides, the CDR3 is TGTGCCAGCAGCGTAGTTTTCGGGACGGAAGGCTACAATGAGCAGTTCTTC.

The chain has TRBV29-1 and TRBJ2-4; TRBD2 matches at 13 bases. V was pared by 3 bases and J by 4 bases, with 0 bases of the junction left unmatched. Germline CDR1 SQVTM, CDR2 ANQGSEA. This CDR3 region has 14 residues. CDR3 residues: CSVEGLAGKNIQYF. For the CDR3, the DNA is TGCAGCGTTGAGGGACTAGCGGGAAAAAACATTCAGTACTTC.

This clonotype was counted a few times. In DNA form, the CDR3 reads TGCGCCAGCAGCCAAGAAGGGCAGTGTTCACCCCTCCACTTT. Translation gives CASSQEGQCSPLHF. The chain uses TRBV4-3 and TRBJ1-6; D not certain. CDR1 is LGHNA and CDR2 is YSLEER in the germline V gene. CDR3 size: 14 residues. V lost 0 bases to trimming and J lost 9 bases, with 9 bases between them.

The chain joins TRBV13 to TRBJ1-2; 8 bases are a match to TRBD1. The CDR3 totals 14 residues. V dropped 8 bases and J dropped 6; count of bases not matched to a gene: 11. The germline V gene has CDR1 PRHDT and CDR2 FYEKMQ (reference sequence). CDR3 sequence: CASALQGADDGYTF. Written as DNA, the CDR3 is TGTGCCAGCGCCCTTCAGGGGGCAGACGATGGCTACACCTTC. Looking up the rest from reference TRBV13 and TRBJ1-2 gives the full variable domain: AAGVIQSPRHLIKEKRETATLKCYPIPRHDTVYWYQQGPGQDPQFLISFYEKMQSDKGSIPDRFSAQQFSDYHSELNMSSLELGDSALYFCASALQGADDGYTFGSGTRLTVV.

The chain is built from TRBV20-1 and TRBJ2-7; 8 bases map to TRBD1. Germline lookup yields CDR1 DFQATT and CDR2 SNEGSKA (reference sequence). The CDR3 is 14 amino acids. CDR3 residues: CSAPGQEISYEQYF. CDR3 nucleotide sequence: TGCAGCGCTCCGGGACAGGAGATTTCCTACGAGCAGTACTTC.

J is TRBJ1-2 and V is TRBV13, with D perhaps TRBD1 (6 bases). The CDR3 is 12 residues long. Germline V gene sequence: CDR1 PRHDT, CDR2 FYEKMQ (reference sequence). V lost 5 bases and J lost 7, with 11 bases in between. CDR3: CASSRGGAGYTF. In DNA, the CDR3 is TGTGCCAGCAGCCGCGGGGGGGCTGGCTACACCTTC.

With respect to this clonotype: At one end, the junction sequence differs from germline, possibly due to a read error. The chain combines TRBV18 with TRBJ2-1; D call uncertain. This CDR3 spans 15 amino acids. CDR1 and CDR2 from the germline V gene are KGHSH and LQKENI. The CDR3 DNA sequence: TGTGCCAGCTCACCATCCTACATTAGTGGCAATGAGCTGTTCTTC. Translation: CASSPSYISGNELFF.

This clonotype was counted only a few times. The chain is built from TRBV20-1 and TRBJ2-1; D is perhaps TRBD2 (6 bases). This CDR3 is 15 amino acids long. Germline assignment: CDR1 DFQATT and CDR2 SNEGSKA (reference sequence). The V gene lost 4 bases and the J gene lost 7 bases, with 20 bases spanning the gap. CDR3 in amino acids: CSANKLLGTYNEQFF. In DNA, the CDR3 is TGCAGTGCTAACAAATTACTCGGGACTTATAATGAGCAGTTCTTC.

The chain recombines TRBV3-1 with TRBJ2-7; tentative D call: TRBD1 (6 bases). The germline CDR1 and CDR2 sequences are LGHDT and YNNKEL (reference sequence). CDR3 size: 15 residues. The germline V and J ends were trimmed by 1 base and 6 bases, with 16 bases remaining between them. The CDR3 DNA reads TGTGCCAGCAGCCAAGGTCGCCAGGGGAATAGCGAGCAGTACTTC. It codes for CASSQGRQGNSEQYF.

This clonotype was seen only a few times. The chain links TRBV6-5 to TRBJ1-4; 7 bases align to TRBD1. V lost 5 bases, J lost 8 bases, and 11 bases stayed unmatched. This CDR3 contains 15 residues. Looked up from germline, CDR1 is MNHEY and CDR2 is SVGAGI. CDR3 amino acids: CASSRTYRGEEKLFF. The CDR3 DNA sequence: TGTGCCAGCAGTCGAACCTACAGGGGAGAGGAAAAACTGTTTTTT.